This TCR beta chain stems from a study of blood T cell repertoires in COVID-19 (TCRdb year 2020). About the full investigation: Samples from collaborators originated in the United States, Italy and Spain and spanned both the acute and convalescent phases of COVID-19. The prospective study material was composed of cDNA or gDNA derived from T cells, B-cell-depleted T cells, or PBMCs. The dataset comprised deeply sampled blood TCRbeta repertoires from subjects exposed to, actively infected with, or recovered from COVID-19. The repertoires were released in a freely available public database meant as a resource for research on the immune response to SARS-CoV-2. Samples came from the ongoing ImmuneRACE study (first 160 participants) plus 1,254 subjects from 6 global collaborators. A de-identified subject ID, COVID-19 status, age in years and sex were almost always included in the sample metadata. Where available, HLA class I and class II types were obtained from metadata supplied by the sample provider rather than from assay-based typing. The full study reports these points: The amount of clinical and demographic metadata varied by source and participant and was provided uncurated.

This clone was seen a few times. Its antigen is unknown. The sample holds no much larger clone one base away, and base qualities are not on file. Collaborating institutions collected whole blood in K2EDTA tubes following their own protocols. For TCRbeta analysis, collaborators shipped samples in one of three forms: frozen whole blood, isolated PBMCs, or DNA extracted from either of those sample types. TCRbeta CDR3 regions were amplified from genomic DNA by means of the immunoSEQ Assay, a bias-controlled multiplex PCR. The authors processed their data as follows. Nucleated cell counts per sample were estimated from amplification of reference gene primers within the assay. To quantify the absolute abundance of each unique TCRbeta CDR3 rearrangement, sequence reads were collapsed and filtered. Productive Simpson clonality was computed per sample as the square root of Simpson's diversity index over productive rearrangements. Drawn from immuneACCESS, this table holds only the in-frame rearrangements with V and J called that TCRdb kept. Clones are partly lost; checked studies trace under half to an unresolved V gene and leave the rest unexplained. The DNA gave D and trimming, while V, J and clone size come from that table. The sample profile shows approximately 190,000 clones; approximately 84% of them were found once. About 6.9% of the sample rests with the top ten.

V trim: 0 bases; J trim: 4 bases; unmatched bases: 10. CDR3 length: 17 amino acids, cysteine to phenylalanine. CDR3 DNA only is kept here, 51 bases in frame from base 1. CDR1 and CDR2, per the germline V gene, are MGHRA and YSYEKL. The rearranged segments are TRBV4-1 and TRBJ2-7; 9 nucleotides in the junction match TRBD1. This receptor was taken from a human donor with acute or convalescent COVID-19. The donor label of this sample is uncertain. What was sequenced was peripheral blood. In nucleotides, the sequence is TGCGCCAGCAGCCAAGAGATATCCGGACAGGGGTTTTACGAGCAGTACTTC. This is translated as CASSQEISGQGFYEQYF.